Listed below are T cell receptor beta chains from one sample, sequenced in a study of human T cells and chemical hapten exposure. TCRdb reanalysed the RACE reads using MiXCR and keeps one entry per CDR3 protein. The sample lists hundreds of thousands of distinct CDR3 sequences; around 6% were seen once. The sample in question was whole blood, obtained in connection with sensitization to the hapten diphenylcyclopropenone (DPC). The source of these receptors is a woman aged 18-35 years with alopecia areata. Some clones in this sample may be carry-over from other donors' samples. Each CDR3 is given with its conserved first and last residue. Fields, in order: V gene, J gene, CDR3 protein.

V gene: TRBV7-8
J gene: TRBJ1-5
CDR3 protein: CASSMRTVNSNQPQHF

V gene: TRBV6-6
J gene: TRBJ2-2
CDR3 protein: CASSYRTVTGELFF

V gene: TRBV20-1
J gene: TRBJ1-5
CDR3 protein: CSARDRGVGQPQHF

V gene: TRBV5-6
J gene: TRBJ1-6
CDR3 protein: CASSLGLLVGPLHF

V gene: TRBV29-1
J gene: TRBJ1-5
CDR3 protein: CSVISTGAIDGPQHF

V gene: TRBV20-1
J gene: TRBJ2-3
CDR3 protein: CSARDRASGTDTQYF

V gene: TRBV5-1
J gene: TRBJ1-1
CDR3 protein: CASSSDRPDTEAFF

V gene: TRBV18
J gene: TRBJ1-5
CDR3 protein: CASSRNDRGSNQPQHF

V gene: TRBV11-2
J gene: TRBJ1-2
CDR3 protein: CASSLEQAVLGGYTF

V gene: TRBV6-5
J gene: TRBJ2-7
CDR3 protein: CASMVSPSYEQYF

V gene: TRBV4-3
J gene: TRBJ2-7
CDR3 protein: CASSQDNRGGEQYF

V gene: TRBV4-1
J gene: TRBJ1-1
CDR3 protein: CASSQMGPTEAFF

V gene: TRBV6-6
J gene: TRBJ1-1
CDR3 protein: CASQVGGTEAFF

V gene: TRBV9
J gene: TRBJ2-3
CDR3 protein: CASSVGGLDTDTQYF

V gene: TRBV7-2
J gene: TRBJ1-1
CDR3 protein: CASRPFGHTEAFF

V gene: TRBV7-2
J gene: TRBJ2-5
CDR3 protein: CASGRKETQYF